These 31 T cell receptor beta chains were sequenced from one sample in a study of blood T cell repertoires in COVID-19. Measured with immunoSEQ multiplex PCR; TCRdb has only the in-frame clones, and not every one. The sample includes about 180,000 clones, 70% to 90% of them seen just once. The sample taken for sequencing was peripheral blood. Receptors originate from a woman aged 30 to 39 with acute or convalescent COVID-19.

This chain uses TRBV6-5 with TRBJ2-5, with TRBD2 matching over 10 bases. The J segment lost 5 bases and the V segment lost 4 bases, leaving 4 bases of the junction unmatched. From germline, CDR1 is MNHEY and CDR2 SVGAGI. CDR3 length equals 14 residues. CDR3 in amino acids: CASSSTSGVETQYF. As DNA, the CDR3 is TGTGCCAGCAGTTCCACTAGCGGGGTGGAGACCCAGTACTTC.

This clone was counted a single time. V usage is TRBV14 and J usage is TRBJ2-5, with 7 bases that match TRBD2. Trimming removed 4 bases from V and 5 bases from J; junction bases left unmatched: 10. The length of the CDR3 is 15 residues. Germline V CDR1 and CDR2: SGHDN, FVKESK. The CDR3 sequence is CASSPTPRGSETQYF. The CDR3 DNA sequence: TGTGCCAGCAGCCCTACCCCGCGGGGGTCGGAGACCCAGTACTTC.

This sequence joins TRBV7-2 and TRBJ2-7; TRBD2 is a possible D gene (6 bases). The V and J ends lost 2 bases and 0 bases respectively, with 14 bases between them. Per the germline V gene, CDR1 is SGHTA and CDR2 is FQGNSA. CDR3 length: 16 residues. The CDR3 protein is CASSLNGGASSYEQYF. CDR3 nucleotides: TGTGCCAGCAGCTTAAATGGCGGGGCCAGCTCCTACGAGCAGTACTTC.

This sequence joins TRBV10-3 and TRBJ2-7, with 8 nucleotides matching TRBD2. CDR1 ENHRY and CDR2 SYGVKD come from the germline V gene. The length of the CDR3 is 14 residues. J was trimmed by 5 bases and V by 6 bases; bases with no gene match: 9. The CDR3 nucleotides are TGTGCCATCAGAGTAGGACTAGCATCCGACGAGCAGTACTTC. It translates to CAIRVGLASDEQYF.

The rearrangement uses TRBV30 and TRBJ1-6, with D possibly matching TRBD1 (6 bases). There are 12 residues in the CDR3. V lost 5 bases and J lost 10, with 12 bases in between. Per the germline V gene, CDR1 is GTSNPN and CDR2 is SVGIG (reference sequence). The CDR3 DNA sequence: TGTGCCTGGCAACAGGGAGGGTCACCCCTCCACTTT. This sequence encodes CAWQQGGSPLHF. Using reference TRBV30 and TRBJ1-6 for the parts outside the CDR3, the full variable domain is SQTIHQWPATLVQPVGSPLSLECTVEGTSNPNLYWYRQAAGRGLQLLFYSVGIGQISSEVPQNLSASRPQDRQFILSSKKLLLSDSGFYLCAWQQGGSPLHFGNGTRLTVT.

CDR3 in amino acids: CASSQGLGDNEQFF. The CDR3 DNA reads as TGTGCCAGCAGCCAGGGACTGGGAGACAATGAGCAGTTCTTC. The gene calls are TRBV4-2 and TRBJ2-1; D might be TRBD2 (6 bases). The germline V gene has CDR1 LGHNA and CDR2 YNFKEQ. The CDR3 is 14 amino acids. V lost 3 bases to trimming and J lost 5 bases, with 11 bases between them.

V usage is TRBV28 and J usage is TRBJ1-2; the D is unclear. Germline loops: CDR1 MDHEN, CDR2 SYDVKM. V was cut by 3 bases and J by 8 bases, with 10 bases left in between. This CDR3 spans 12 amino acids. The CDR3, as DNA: TGTGCCAGCAGTTTCCTCCGAGGGGGCTACACCTTC. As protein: CASSFLRGGYTF.

CDR3: CASSLGLAPQFF. The DNA for the CDR3 is TGTGCCAGCAGCTTGGGGCTAGCGCCTCAGTTCTTC. This chain links TRBV11-2 with TRBJ2-1; a possible D gene is TRBD2 (6 bases). The CDR3 runs 12 residues. The germline CDR1 and CDR2 sequences are SGHAT and FQNNGV. The V gene lost 3 bases and the J gene lost 13 bases, with 13 bases spanning the gap.

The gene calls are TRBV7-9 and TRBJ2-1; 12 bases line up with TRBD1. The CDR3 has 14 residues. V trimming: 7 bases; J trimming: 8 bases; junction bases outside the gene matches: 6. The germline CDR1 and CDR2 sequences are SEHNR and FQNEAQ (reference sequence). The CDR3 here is CASKGQGALHEQFF. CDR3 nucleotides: TGTGCCAGCAAGGGACAGGGGGCTCTTCATGAGCAGTTCTTC.

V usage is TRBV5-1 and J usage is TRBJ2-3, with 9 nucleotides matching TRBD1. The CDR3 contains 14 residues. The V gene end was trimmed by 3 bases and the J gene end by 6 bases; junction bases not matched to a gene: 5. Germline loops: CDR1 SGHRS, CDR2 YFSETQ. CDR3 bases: TGCGCCAGCAGCTCCACAGGGGGCCGGGATACGCAGTATTTT. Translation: CASSSTGGRDTQYF.

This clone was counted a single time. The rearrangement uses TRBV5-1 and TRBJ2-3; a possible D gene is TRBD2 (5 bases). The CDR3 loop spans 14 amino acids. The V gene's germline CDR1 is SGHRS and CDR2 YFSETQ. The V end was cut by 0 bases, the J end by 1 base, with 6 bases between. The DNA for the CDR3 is TGCGCCAGCAGCTTGGGGAGGCGCACAGATACGCAGTATTTT. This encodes CASSLGRRTDTQYF.

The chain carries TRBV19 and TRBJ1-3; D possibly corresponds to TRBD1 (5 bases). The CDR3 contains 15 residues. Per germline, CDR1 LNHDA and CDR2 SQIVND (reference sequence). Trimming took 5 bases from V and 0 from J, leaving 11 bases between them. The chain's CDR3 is CASSAIGGSGNTIYF. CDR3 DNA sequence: TGTGCCAGTAGTGCCATCGGGGGCTCTGGAAACACCATATATTTT.

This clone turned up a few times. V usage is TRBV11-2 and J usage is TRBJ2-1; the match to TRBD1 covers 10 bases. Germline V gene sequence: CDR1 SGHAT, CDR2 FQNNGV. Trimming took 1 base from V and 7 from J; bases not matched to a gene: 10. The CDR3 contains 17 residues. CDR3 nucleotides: TGTGCCAGCAGCTTAGTAATCCCGACAGGGGGCCCAAATGAGCAGTTCTTC. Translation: CASSLVIPTGGPNEQFF.

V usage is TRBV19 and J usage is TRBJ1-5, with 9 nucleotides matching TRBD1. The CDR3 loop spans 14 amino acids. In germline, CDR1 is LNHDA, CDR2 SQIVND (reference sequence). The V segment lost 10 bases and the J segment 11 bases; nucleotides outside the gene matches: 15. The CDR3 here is CATSDRGRLGAQHF. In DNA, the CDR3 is TGTGCCACGTCAGACAGGGGGAGGCTAGGGGCCCAGCATTTT.

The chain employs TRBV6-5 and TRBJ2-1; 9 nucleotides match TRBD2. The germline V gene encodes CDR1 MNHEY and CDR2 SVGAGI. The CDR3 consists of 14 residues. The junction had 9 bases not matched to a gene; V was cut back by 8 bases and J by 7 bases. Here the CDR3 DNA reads TGTGCCAGCCCGAAGCGGGAGGTGGAGAATGAGCAGTTCTTC. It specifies CASPKREVENEQFF.

CDR3 amino acids: CATSDLKAAGELFF. DNA for the CDR3: TGTGCCACCAGTGATTTGAAGGCGGCCGGGGAGCTGTTTTTT. V gene TRBV24-1 combines with J gene TRBJ2-2; D remains ambiguous. V was clipped by 0 bases and J by 6 bases, with 7 bases between them. In germline, CDR1 is KGHDR, CDR2 SFDVKD. The CDR3 has 14 amino acids.

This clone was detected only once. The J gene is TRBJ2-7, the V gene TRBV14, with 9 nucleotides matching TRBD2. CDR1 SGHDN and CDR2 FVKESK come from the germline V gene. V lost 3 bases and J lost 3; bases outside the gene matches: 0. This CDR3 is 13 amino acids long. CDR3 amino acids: CASSQREGYEQYF. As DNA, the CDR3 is TGTGCCAGCAGCCAGCGGGAGGGCTACGAGCAGTACTTC.

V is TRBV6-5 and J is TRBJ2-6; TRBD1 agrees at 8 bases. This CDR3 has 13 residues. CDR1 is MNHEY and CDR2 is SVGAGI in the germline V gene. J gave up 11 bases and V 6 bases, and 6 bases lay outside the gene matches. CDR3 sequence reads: CASRDRVLDVLTF. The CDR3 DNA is TGTGCCAGCAGGGACAGGGTTTTGGACGTCCTGACTTTC.

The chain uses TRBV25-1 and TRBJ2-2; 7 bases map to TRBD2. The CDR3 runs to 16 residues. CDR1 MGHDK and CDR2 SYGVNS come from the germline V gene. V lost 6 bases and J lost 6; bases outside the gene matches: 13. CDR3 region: CASSETGTIFSGELFF. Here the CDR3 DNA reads TGTGCCAGCAGCGAAACCGGGACTATCTTTTCCGGGGAGCTGTTTTTT.

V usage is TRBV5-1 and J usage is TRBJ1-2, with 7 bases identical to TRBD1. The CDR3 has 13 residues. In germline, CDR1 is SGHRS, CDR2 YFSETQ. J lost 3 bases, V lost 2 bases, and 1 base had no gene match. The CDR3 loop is CASSFTGDYGYTF. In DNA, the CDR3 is TGCGCCAGCAGCTTCACAGGGGACTATGGCTACACCTTC.

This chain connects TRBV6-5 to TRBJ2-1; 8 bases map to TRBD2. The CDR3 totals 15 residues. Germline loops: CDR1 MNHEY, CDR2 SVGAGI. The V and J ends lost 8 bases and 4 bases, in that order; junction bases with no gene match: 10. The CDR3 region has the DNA TGTGCCAGCTCAGGAGCGGGAGCAGAATACAATGAGCAGTTCTTC. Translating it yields CASSGAGAEYNEQFF.

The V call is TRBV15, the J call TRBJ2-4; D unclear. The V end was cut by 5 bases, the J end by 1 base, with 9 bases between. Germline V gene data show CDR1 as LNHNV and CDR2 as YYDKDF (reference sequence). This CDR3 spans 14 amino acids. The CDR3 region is CATSGSFAKNIQYF. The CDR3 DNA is TGTGCCACCAGCGGTAGTTTTGCCAAAAACATTCAGTACTTC.

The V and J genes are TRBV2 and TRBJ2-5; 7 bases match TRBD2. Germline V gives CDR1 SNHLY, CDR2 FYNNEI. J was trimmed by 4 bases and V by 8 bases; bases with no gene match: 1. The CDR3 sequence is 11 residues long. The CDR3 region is CASGEGETQYF. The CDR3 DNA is TGTGCCAGCGGGGAGGGAGAGACCCAGTACTTC.

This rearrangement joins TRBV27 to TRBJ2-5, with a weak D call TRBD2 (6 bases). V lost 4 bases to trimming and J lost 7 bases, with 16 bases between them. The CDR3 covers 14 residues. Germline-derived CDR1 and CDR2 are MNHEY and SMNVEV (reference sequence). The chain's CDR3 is CASSSWGRSGTQYF. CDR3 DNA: TGTGCCAGCAGTTCATGGGGGAGGTCAGGGACCCAGTACTTC.

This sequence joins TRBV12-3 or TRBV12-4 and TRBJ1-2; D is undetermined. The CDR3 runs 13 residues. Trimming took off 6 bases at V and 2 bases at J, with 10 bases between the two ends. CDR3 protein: CASSPSWNYGYTF. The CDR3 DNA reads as TGTGCCAGCAGCCCAAGCTGGAACTATGGCTACACCTTC.

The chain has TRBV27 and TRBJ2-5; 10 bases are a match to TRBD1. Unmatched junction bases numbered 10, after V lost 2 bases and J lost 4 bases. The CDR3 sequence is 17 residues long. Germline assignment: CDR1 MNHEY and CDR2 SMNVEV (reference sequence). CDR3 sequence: CASSLGPGQGFGETQYF. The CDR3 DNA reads TGTGCCAGCAGTTTAGGCCCGGGACAGGGGTTTGGAGAGACCCAGTACTTC.

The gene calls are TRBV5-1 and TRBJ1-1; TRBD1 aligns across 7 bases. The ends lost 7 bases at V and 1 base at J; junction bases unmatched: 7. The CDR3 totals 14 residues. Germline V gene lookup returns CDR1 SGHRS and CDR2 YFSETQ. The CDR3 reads CASGGGTPNTEAFF. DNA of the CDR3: TGCGCCAGCGGAGGGGGCACCCCGAACACTGAAGCTTTCTTT.

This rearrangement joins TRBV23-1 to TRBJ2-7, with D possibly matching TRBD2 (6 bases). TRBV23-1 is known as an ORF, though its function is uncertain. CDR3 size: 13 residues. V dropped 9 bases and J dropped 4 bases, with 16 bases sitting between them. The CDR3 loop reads CARRGVLKYEQYF. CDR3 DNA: TGCGCCAGGCGGGGCGTCCTCAAGTACGAGCAGTACTTC.

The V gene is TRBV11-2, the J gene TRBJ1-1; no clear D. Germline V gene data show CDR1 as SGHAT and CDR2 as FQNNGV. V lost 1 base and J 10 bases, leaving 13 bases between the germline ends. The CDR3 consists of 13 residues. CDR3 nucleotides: TGTGCCAGCAGCTTAGGTGGAGGGCCATTAGCTTTCTTT. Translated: CASSLGGGPLAFF. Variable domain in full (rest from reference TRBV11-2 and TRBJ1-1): EAGVAQSPRYKIIEKRQSVAFWCNPISGHATLYWYQQILGQGPKLLIQFQNNGVVDDSQLPKDRFSAERLKGVDSTLKIQPAKLEDSAVYLCASSLGGGPLAFFGQGTRLTVV.

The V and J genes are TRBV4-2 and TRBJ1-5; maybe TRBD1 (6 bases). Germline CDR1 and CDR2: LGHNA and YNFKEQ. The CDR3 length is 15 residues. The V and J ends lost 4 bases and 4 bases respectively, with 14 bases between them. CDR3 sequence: CASSPEGEGNQPQHF. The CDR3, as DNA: TGTGCCAGCAGCCCCGAGGGGGAGGGGAATCAGCCCCAGCATTTT.

CDR3 nucleotides: TGTGCCTCCTCGGGACAGATTTCCATTTACGAGCAGTACTTC. Protein product: CASSGQISIYEQYF. This sequence joins TRBV30 and TRBJ2-7; TRBD1 aligns across 7 bases. The CDR3 sequence is 14 residues long. The V segment lost 7 bases and the J segment 4 bases; nucleotides outside the gene matches: 13. In germline, CDR1 is GTSNPN, CDR2 SVGIG (reference sequence).